This TCR beta chain was identified in a study of OX40 agonist ivuxolimab in advanced cancers. Study information: Ivuxolimab, which is an agonistic anti-OX40 (CD134) antibody, was administered to the patients. Patients were roughly 83% male with ages about 23 to 80, mean approximately 58. Study conclusions and caveats: Low normalized T-cell clonal expansion was also seen in some nonresponders.

Profiled with immunoSEQ multiplex PCR; TCRdb holds only in-frame clones, not every one. This sample has fewer than 70,000 clones, with roughly 89% found just once. Worth noting for this clone: Its specificity is unknown.

This sequence originates from an adult with an advanced solid tumor such as melanoma, head and neck, liver or kidney cancer. The specimen comprised CD4+ or CD8+ T cells sorted from blood, sampled in a trial of the OX40 agonist ivuxolimab.

The CDR3 nucleotides read TGTGCCACCAGCAGAGATCGAAGCGGGGGGGCGCTGGGTGAGCAGTACTTC. This gives the protein CATSRDRSGGALGEQYF. V gene TRBV15 combines with J gene TRBJ2-7, with 10 bases aligning to TRBD2. The CDR3 length is 17 residues. Germline CDR1 and CDR2: LNHNV and YYDKDF (reference sequence). The V gene end was trimmed by 0 bases and the J gene end by 7 bases; junction bases not matched to a gene: 12.